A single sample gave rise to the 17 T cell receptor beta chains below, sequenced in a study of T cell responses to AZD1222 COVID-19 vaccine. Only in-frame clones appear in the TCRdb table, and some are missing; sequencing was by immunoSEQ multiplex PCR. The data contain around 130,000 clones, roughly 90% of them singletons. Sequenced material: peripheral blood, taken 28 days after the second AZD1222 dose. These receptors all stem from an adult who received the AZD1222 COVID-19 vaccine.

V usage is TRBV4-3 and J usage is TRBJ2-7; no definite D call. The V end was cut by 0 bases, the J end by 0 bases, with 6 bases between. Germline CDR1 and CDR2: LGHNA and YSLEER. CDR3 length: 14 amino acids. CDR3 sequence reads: CASSQDPSSYEQYF. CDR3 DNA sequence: TGCGCCAGCAGCCAAGATCCGAGCTCCTACGAGCAGTACTTC.

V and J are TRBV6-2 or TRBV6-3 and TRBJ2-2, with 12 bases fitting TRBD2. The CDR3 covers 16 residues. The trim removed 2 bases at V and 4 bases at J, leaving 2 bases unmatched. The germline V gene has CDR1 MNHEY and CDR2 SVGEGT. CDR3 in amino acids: CASSYTSGGPTGELFF. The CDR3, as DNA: TGTGCCAGCAGTTACACTAGCGGGGGGCCCACCGGGGAGCTGTTTTTT.

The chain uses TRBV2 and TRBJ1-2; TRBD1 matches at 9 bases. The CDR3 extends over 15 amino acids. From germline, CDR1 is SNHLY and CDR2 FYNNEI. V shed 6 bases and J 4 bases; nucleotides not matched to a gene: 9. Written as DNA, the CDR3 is TGTGCCAGCAGGGAGAAGGGGACAGGGTCCTATGGCTACACCTTC. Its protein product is CASREKGTGSYGYTF.

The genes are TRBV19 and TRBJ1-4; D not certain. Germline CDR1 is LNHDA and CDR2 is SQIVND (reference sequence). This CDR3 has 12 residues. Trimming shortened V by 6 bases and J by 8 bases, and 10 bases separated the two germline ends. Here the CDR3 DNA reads TGTGCCAGTAGCCAACCCTACGAAAAACTGTTTTTT. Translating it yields CASSQPYEKLFF.

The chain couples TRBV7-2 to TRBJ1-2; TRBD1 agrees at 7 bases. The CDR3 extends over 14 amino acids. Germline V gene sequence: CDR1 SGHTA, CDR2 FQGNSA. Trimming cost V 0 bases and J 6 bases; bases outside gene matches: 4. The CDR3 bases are TGTGCCAGCAGCTTAGCAGGGGGCTGGAATGGCTACACCTTC. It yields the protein CASSLAGGWNGYTF.

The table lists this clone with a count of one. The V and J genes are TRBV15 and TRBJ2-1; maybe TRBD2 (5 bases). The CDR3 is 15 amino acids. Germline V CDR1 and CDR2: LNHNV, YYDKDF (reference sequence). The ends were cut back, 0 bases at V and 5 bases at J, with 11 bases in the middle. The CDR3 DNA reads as TGTGCCACCAGCAGAGATGAGGGAGCGGACAATGAGCAGTTCTTC. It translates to CATSRDEGADNEQFF.

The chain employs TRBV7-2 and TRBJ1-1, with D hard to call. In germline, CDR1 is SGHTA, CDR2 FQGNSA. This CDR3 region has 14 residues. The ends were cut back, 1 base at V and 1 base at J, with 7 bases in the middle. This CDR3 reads CASSLGGGNTEAFF. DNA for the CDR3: TGTGCCAGCAGCTTAGGAGGCGGGAACACTGAAGCTTTCTTT.

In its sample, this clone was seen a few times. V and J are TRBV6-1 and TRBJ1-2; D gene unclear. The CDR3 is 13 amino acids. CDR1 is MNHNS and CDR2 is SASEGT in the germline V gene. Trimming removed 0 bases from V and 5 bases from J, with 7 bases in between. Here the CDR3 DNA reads TGTGCCAGCAGTGAAGCAGGGAAGTATGGCTACACCTTC. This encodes CASSEAGKYGYTF.

The CDR3, as DNA: TGTGCCAGCAGCCCAGGCGGACAGGTTTACGAGCAGTACTTC. Translating gives CASSPGGQVYEQYF. The chain has TRBV7-2 and TRBJ2-7; 7 bases match TRBD1. V shed 5 bases, J shed 4 bases, and the junction held 8 bases outside the gene matches. The CDR3 runs to 14 residues. Germline V gene lookup returns CDR1 SGHTA and CDR2 FQGNSA.

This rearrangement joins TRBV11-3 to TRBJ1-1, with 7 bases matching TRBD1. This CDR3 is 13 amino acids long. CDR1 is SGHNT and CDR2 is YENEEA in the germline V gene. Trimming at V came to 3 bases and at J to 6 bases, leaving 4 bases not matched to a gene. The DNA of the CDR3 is TGTGCCAGCAGCTTTGACAGGGAGGCTGAAGCTTTCTTT. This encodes CASSFDREAEAFF.

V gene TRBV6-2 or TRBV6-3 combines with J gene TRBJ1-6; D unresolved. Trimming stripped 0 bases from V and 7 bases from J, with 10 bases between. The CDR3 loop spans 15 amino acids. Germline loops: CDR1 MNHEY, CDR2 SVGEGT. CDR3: CASSYSSVQNSPLHF. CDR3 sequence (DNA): TGTGCCAGCAGTTACTCGAGTGTGCAGAATTCACCCCTCCACTTT.

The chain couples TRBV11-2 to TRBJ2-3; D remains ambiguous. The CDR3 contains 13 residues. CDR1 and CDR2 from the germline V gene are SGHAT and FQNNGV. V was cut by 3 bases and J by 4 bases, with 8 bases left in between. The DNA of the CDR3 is TGTGCCAGCAGCTTGGGCCTTTCAGATACGCAGTATTTT. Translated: CASSLGLSDTQYF.

CDR3 DNA sequence: TGTGCCAGCAGCCCGCGGCCCGGACAGGGGTTGAATCAGCCCCAGCATTTT. Protein: CASSPRPGQGLNQPQHF. The rearrangement joins TRBV7-3 to TRBJ1-5, with 9 bases aligning to TRBD1. The CDR3 length is 17 residues. V shed 5 bases, J shed 4 bases, and the junction held 12 bases outside the gene matches. Germline CDR1 SGHTA, CDR2 FQGTGA.

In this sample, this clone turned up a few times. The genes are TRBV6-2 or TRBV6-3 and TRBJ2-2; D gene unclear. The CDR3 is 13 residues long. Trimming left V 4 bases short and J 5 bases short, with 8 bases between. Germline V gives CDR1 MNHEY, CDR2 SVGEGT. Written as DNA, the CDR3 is TGTGCCAGCAGTTTCCACATGACCGGGGAGCTGTTTTTT. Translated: CASSFHMTGELFF.

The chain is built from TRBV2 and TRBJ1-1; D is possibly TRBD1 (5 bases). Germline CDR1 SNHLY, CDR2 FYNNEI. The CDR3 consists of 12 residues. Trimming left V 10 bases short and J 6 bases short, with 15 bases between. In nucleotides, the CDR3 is TGTGCCACCTGGGGGGAAAGGGCTGAAGCTTTCTTT. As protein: CATWGERAEAFF. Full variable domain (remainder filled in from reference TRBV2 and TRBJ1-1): EPEVTQTPSHQVTQMGQEVILRCVPISNHLYFYWYRQILGQKVEFLVSFYNNEISEKSEIFDDQFSVERPDGSNFTLKIRSTKLEDSAMYFCATWGERAEAFFGQGTRLTVV.

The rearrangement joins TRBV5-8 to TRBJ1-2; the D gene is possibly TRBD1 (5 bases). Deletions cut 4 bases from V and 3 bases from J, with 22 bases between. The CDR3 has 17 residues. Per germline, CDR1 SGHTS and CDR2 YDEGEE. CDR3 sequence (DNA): TGTGCCAGCAGCCCGGGATTGTGGCCTCCGGGGGACTATGGCTACACCTTC. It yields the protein CASSPGLWPPGDYGYTF.

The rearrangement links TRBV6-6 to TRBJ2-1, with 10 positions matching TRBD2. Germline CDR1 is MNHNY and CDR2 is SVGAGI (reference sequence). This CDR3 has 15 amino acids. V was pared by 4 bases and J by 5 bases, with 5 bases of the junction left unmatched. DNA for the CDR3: TGTGCCAGCAGTTTGGGACTAGCGCAAAACAATGAGCAGTTCTTC. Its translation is CASSLGLAQNNEQFF.